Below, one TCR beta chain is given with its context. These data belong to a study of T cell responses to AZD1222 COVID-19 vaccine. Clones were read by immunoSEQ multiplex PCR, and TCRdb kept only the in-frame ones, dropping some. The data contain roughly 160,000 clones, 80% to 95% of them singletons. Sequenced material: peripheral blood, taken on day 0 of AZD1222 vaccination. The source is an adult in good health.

CDR3 DNA sequence: TGCGCCAGCAGCTTTAAAACTAGCGGTTACAATGAGCAGTTCTTC. Protein sequence: CASSFKTSGYNEQFF. The chain has TRBV5-1 and TRBJ2-1; TRBD2 matches at 8 bases. V lost 2 bases and J lost 4; bases outside the gene matches: 5. Germline V gene data show CDR1 as SGHRS and CDR2 as YFSETQ. This CDR3 is 15 amino acids long.